The source of this TCR beta chain is a study of immune evolution from preneoplasia to lung adenocarcinoma. Two lung cancer pathologists independently confirmed each histologic diagnosis. A remark on this clone: Its antigen remains unknown.

Study-level points and caveats: Normal lung had highest clonality; later lesions appeared denser, more diverse.

TCRdb's copy holds only in-frame clones and misses some; the assay was immunoSEQ multiplex PCR. Of about 9,500 clones in the sample, roughly 80% were seen once. The CDR3 runs to 14 residues. The V end was cut by 8 bases, the J end by 8 bases, with 19 bases between. Per germline, CDR1 LNHDA and CDR2 SQIVND (reference sequence). The clonotype originates from a donor at least 70 years old with lung adenocarcinoma. Specimen: FFPE minimally invasive lung adenocarcinoma tissue. The rearrangement uses TRBV19 and TRBJ2-1, with D tentatively TRBD2 (6 bases). The chain's CDR3 is CASSTRAAIDEQFF. In DNA, the CDR3 is TGTGCCAGTTCGACTAGAGCGGCTATAGATGAGCAGTTCTTC.